Listed here are 26 T cell receptor beta chains from one sample, sequenced in a study of T cells in Graves' hyperthyroidism and ophthalmopathy. The investigators amplified TCR beta CDR3 regions from RNA transcripts. A first-round RT-PCR of the TCR CDR3 used the HTBI primer set. Via MiXCR, TCRdb re-called the multiplex PCR reads, giving one row per CDR3 protein. The sample has 500,000 to 700,000 distinct CDR3 sequences, 16% seen once; the top ten hold 18%. Sequencing was done on a sample of blood. Receptor source: a woman aged 18-29 years with Graves' hyperthyroidism.

The chain combines TRBV2 with TRBJ2-4; 10 bases map to TRBD2. This CDR3 has 21 amino acids. The germline V gene encodes CDR1 SNHLY and CDR2 FYNNEI. The trim removed 0 bases at V and 7 bases at J, leaving 21 bases unmatched. CDR3 loop: CASSEAQINFSSGSRGNIQYF. The CDR3 bases are TGTGCCAGCAGTGAAGCGCAAATTAATTTTTCTAGCGGGAGTAGGGGGAACATTCAGTACTTC.

The rearrangement links TRBV28 to TRBJ2-6; 8 bases line up with TRBD2. Losses at the gene ends were 10 bases for V and 3 bases for J; bases not matched to a gene: 8. CDR1 and CDR2 from the germline V gene are MDHEN and SYDVKM. The CDR3 runs 15 residues. CDR3 in DNA: TGTGCCACCTATGCGGGGGGCTTTGGGGCCAACGTCCTGACTTTC. Translated: CATYAGGFGANVLTF.

In its sample, this clonotype was seen many times. The J gene is TRBJ2-5, the V gene TRBV3-1, with no clear D. The V end was cut by 5 bases, the J end by 0 bases, with 7 bases between. Per germline, CDR1 LGHDT and CDR2 YNNKEL (reference sequence). This CDR3 spans 13 amino acids. This CDR3 is CASSTRYQETQYF. The DNA of the CDR3 is TGTGCCAGCAGCACAAGGTACCAAGAGACCCAGTACTTC.

In its sample, this clonotype was seen a few times. CDR3 sequence (DNA): TGCGCCAGCAGCTTGGCCGATGTTAACTATGGCTACACCTTC. It codes for CASSLADVNYGYTF. The J gene is TRBJ1-2, the V gene TRBV5-1; unclear D gene. Deletions cut 0 bases from V and 1 base from J, with 7 bases between. The CDR3 is 14 amino acids. Germline assignment: CDR1 SGHRS and CDR2 YFSETQ.

V and J are TRBV9 and TRBJ2-7; D is possibly TRBD2 (6 bases). CDR3 length: 15 amino acids. The ends were cut back, 0 bases at V and 6 bases at J, with 16 bases in the middle. Germline values: CDR1 SGDLS, CDR2 YYNGEE. CDR3 region: CASSVESGVSGEQYF. The CDR3 DNA reads as TGTGCCAGCAGCGTAGAGTCGGGAGTATCCGGCGAGCAGTACTTC.

There are a few counts of this clonotype. The chain couples TRBV5-1 to TRBJ1-6; 7 nucleotides agree with TRBD1. Germline V lookup: CDR1 SGHRS, CDR2 YFSETQ. V shed 8 bases and J 7 bases; nucleotides not matched to a gene: 9. This CDR3 spans 14 amino acids. The DNA of the CDR3 is TGCGCCAGTAAGGTACAGGGGCGAAATTCACCCCTCCACTTT. Amino acid sequence: CASKVQGRNSPLHF. Full variable domain (rest looked up from reference TRBV5-1 and TRBJ1-6): KAGVTQTPRYLIKTRGQQVTLSCSPISGHRSVSWYQQTPGQGLQFLFEYFSETQRNKGNFPGRFSGRQFSNSRSEMNVSTLELGDSALYLCASKVQGRNSPLHFGNGTRLTVT.

This clonotype was detected ten times or more. This rearrangement joins TRBV19 to TRBJ1-1; possibly TRBD1 for D (6 bases). The germline gives CDR1 LNHDA, CDR2 SQIVND (reference sequence). Trimming pared 9 bases from V and 0 bases from J, leaving 11 bases between. This CDR3 comprises 13 residues. The CDR3 bases are TGTGCCAGCAGAGGACAGCTGAACACTGAAGCTTTCTTT. This codes for CASRGQLNTEAFF.

This clonotype was seen many times. This chain joins TRBV18 and TRBJ2-3; no clear D. With 2 bases removed from V and 9 bases from J, the gap between germline ends came to 12 bases. The CDR3 covers 13 residues. Germline V gives CDR1 KGHSH, CDR2 LQKENI. The CDR3 coding sequence is TGTGCCAGCTCACCAGAGGCAAACCCGACGCAGTATTTT. Protein sequence: CASSPEANPTQYF.

The chain joins TRBV15 to TRBJ2-1; D is possibly TRBD2 (5 bases). CDR3 length: 16 amino acids. Germline V gene sequence: CDR1 LNHNV, CDR2 YYDKDF (reference sequence). The V end was cut by 0 bases, the J end by 1 base, with 10 bases between. CDR3 amino acids: CATSRDPGRSYNEQFF. Written as DNA, the CDR3 is TGTGCCACCAGCAGAGACCCGGGAAGGTCCTACAATGAGCAGTTCTTC.

This clonotype was detected only a few times. A much larger clone lies one base from this, so it may be a read error. The chain employs TRBV29-1 and TRBJ1-2; D uncertain. Germline CDR1 SQVTM, CDR2 ANQGSEA. V lost 6 bases and J lost 4, with 15 bases in between. The CDR3 sequence is 13 residues long. In DNA, the CDR3 is TGCAGCGTCCACAACGGCAGGAGCTATGGCTACACCTTC. It encodes CSVHNGRSYGYTF. Drawing the rest from reference TRBV29-1 and TRBJ1-2, the complete variable domain is SAVISQKPSRDICQRGTSLTIQCQVDSQVTMMFWYRQQPGQSLTLIATANQGSEATYESGFVIDKFPISRPNLTFSTLTVSNMSPEDSSIYLCSVHNGRSYGYTFGSGTRLTVV.

The table lists this clonotype with many counts. The chain is built from TRBV2 and TRBJ2-7; 7 bases align to TRBD2. This CDR3 has 14 amino acids. Losses at the gene ends were 8 bases for V and 4 bases for J; bases not matched to a gene: 11. The germline V gene encodes CDR1 SNHLY and CDR2 FYNNEI. The CDR3: CASGGVGTTYEQYF. Written as DNA, the CDR3 is TGTGCCAGCGGTGGGGTGGGGACTACTTACGAGCAGTACTTC.

V is TRBV14 and J is TRBJ1-2; D not certain. Germline values: CDR1 SGHDN, CDR2 FVKESK. The CDR3 spans 13 residues. Trimming left V 2 bases short and J 2 bases short, with 6 bases between. The CDR3 sequence is CASSQRENYGYTF. Written as DNA, the CDR3 is TGTGCCAGCAGCCAACGAGAGAACTATGGCTACACCTTC.

The chain is built from TRBV25-1 and TRBJ2-7; 7 bases are a match to TRBD1. CDR1 and CDR2 from the germline V gene are MGHDK and SYGVNS. Losses at the gene ends were 5 bases for V and 1 base for J; bases not matched to a gene: 14. The CDR3 is 17 amino acids. The CDR3 here is CASSRKLAGGFSYEQYF. CDR3 nucleotide sequence: TGTGCCAGCAGTAGGAAGCTGGCAGGGGGTTTTTCCTACGAGCAGTACTTC.

This clonotype showed up just a few times. V is TRBV27 and J is TRBJ1-2, with D maybe TRBD1 (6 bases). The CDR3 totals 14 residues. Germline CDR1 MNHEY, CDR2 SMNVEV (reference sequence). V was pared by 4 bases and J by 6 bases, with 15 bases between. In nucleotides, the CDR3 is TGTGCCAGCAGTTACACAGGGTGGAGGGATGGCTACACCTTC. Amino acids: CASSYTGWRDGYTF.

As regards this clonotype: This may come from a read error, since a much larger clone is one base off. The conserved phenylalanine or tryptophan is not found at the CDR3 terminus, so this likely reflects a read error. The chain links TRBV7-9 to TRBJ1-6; D not certain. The CDR3 is 14 residues long. Trimming pared 1 base from V and 5 bases from J, leaving 6 bases between. The V gene's germline CDR1 is SEHNR and CDR2 FQNEAQ (reference sequence). CDR3 loop: CASSLEADNSPLHL. The CDR3 DNA reads as TGTGCCAGCAGCTTAGAGGCCGATAATTCACCCCTCCACCTT.

CDR3 residues: CASSRPNRFWETQYF. The DNA for the CDR3 is TGTGCCAGCAGCCGACCAAACAGGTTTTGGGAGACCCAGTACTTC. The V gene is TRBV11-1, the J gene TRBJ2-5, with a weak D call TRBD1 (5 bases). Germline-derived CDR1 and CDR2 are SGHAT and FQDESV (reference sequence). Trimming removed 5 bases at V and 5 bases at J, with 18 bases between. CDR3 length: 15 residues.

The genes are TRBV6-1 and TRBJ2-7, with 12 bases matching TRBD2. The germline gives CDR1 MNHNS, CDR2 SASEGT. The CDR3 has 14 amino acids. Trimming removed 7 bases from V and 2 bases from J; junction bases left unmatched: 3. The CDR3 nucleotides are TGTGCCAGCAACCCTAGCGGGGGGGCCTACGAGCAGTACTTC. Encoded protein: CASNPSGGAYEQYF.

At least ten counts were recorded for this clonotype. The rearrangement uses TRBV6-2 or TRBV6-3 and TRBJ2-1; a possible D gene is TRBD2 (5 bases). CDR1 and CDR2 from the germline V gene are MNHEY and SVGEGT. Trimming left V 2 bases short and J 2 bases short, with 7 bases between. The CDR3 loop spans 14 amino acids. CDR3 region: CASSYTGTYNEQFF. The CDR3 DNA sequence: TGTGCCAGCAGTTACACGGGAACCTACAATGAGCAGTTCTTC.

V and J are TRBV5-1 and TRBJ2-6; no clear D gene. V lost 4 bases and J 2 bases, leaving 19 bases between the germline ends. From germline, CDR1 is SGHRS and CDR2 YFSETQ. The CDR3 is 18 amino acids. The CDR3, as DNA: TGCGCCAGCAGCGAATACAAAACCCAACGGGCTGGGGCCAACGTCCTGACTTTC. Translated: CASSEYKTQRAGANVLTF.

This clonotype was recorded at least ten times. The CDR3 nucleotides read TGTGCCAGCAGCTCCGGACTAGCGGAGGAGCAGTACTTC. Its protein product is CASSSGLAEEQYF. This chain links TRBV7-8 with TRBJ2-7, with 10 bases fitting TRBD2. The CDR3 consists of 13 residues. The junction had 4 bases not matched to a gene; V was cut back by 4 bases and J by 7 bases. CDR1 is SGHVS and CDR2 is FQNEAQ in the germline V gene.

The chain links TRBV12-5 to TRBJ2-5, with 8 bases fitting TRBD2. In germline, CDR1 is LGHNT, CDR2 FRNRAP. The ends lost 5 bases at V and 5 bases at J; junction bases unmatched: 7. This CDR3 region has 14 residues. The CDR3 reads CASGIGGAPETQYF. The CDR3 DNA reads TGTGCTAGTGGTATCGGGGGGGCCCCGGAGACCCAGTACTTC. Together with reference TRBV12-5 and TRBJ2-5, the CDR3 gives the full variable domain: DARVTQTPRHKVTEMGQEVTMRCQPILGHNTVFWYRQTMMQGLELLAYFRNRAPLDDSGMPKDRFSAEMPDATLATLKIQPSEPRDSAVYFCASGIGGAPETQYFGPGTRLLVL.

This clonotype was counted many times. V gene TRBV7-2 combines with J gene TRBJ2-1, with D uncertain. CDR3 length: 16 amino acids. Germline CDR1 SGHTA, CDR2 FQGNSA. Trimming took 1 base from V and 2 from J, leaving 12 bases between them. As DNA, the CDR3 is TGTGCCAGCAGCTTAGGGAGTAGTAAGGCCTACAATGAGCAGTTCTTC. Residues: CASSLGSSKAYNEQFF.

This clonotype showed up many times. The chain recombines TRBV19 with TRBJ1-1; D not certain. This CDR3 is 14 amino acids long. In germline, CDR1 is LNHDA, CDR2 SQIVND (reference sequence). V gave up 4 bases and J gave up 4 bases, with 13 bases separating them. CDR3 in amino acids: CASSNRRVGTEAFF. The CDR3 DNA is TGTGCCAGTAGTAATCGGCGGGTTGGCACTGAAGCTTTCTTT.

A few counts support this clonotype. At one end the junction does not follow the germline gene, possibly because of a read error. The chain is built from TRBV7-6 and TRBJ1-1, with a possible D match to TRBD1 (6 bases). Germline V gene sequence: CDR1 SGHVS, CDR2 FNYEAQ. The CDR3 contains 16 residues. The CDR3 nucleotides are TGTGCCAGCAGCTTACAGGGGCTCCCTAAGAACACTGAAGATTTCTTT. It specifies CASSLQGLPKNTEDFF.

Comment on this clonotype: A much larger clone differs by one base, so this may be a read error. The CDR3 DNA follows: TGTGCCAGCAGTCAAAGGGGGCCCCTCACAGATACGCGGTATTTT. Translating it yields CASSQRGPLTDTRYF. This chain connects TRBV28 to TRBJ2-3; 7 nucleotides match TRBD1. The CDR3 spans 15 residues. CDR1 and CDR2 from the germline V gene are MDHEN and SYDVKM.

This clonotype came up a few times. The V gene is TRBV29-1, the J gene TRBJ2-5, with D unclear. CDR1 and CDR2 from the germline V gene are SQVTM and ANQGSEA. This CDR3 is 13 amino acids long. The V end was cut by 0 bases, the J end by 2 bases, with 7 bases between. CDR3 sequence (DNA): TGCAGCGTTGAAGACCCGGGTCAAGAGACCCAGTACTTC. It is translated as CSVEDPGQETQYF.